This TCR beta chain was captured by sequencing in a study of shared clonotypes between healthy human individuals (dated by TCRdb to 2019 to 2021). Some background on the complete study: The cohort comprised a couple of women and a few men aged 18 to 49 years. Per donor, leukapheresis produced somewhere between about 0.85 and 9.5 billion PBMCs. To estimate repertoire size and how much clonotype sharing occurs between individuals, the study deeply sequenced the blood TCR repertoires of five healthy adults. For each donor, CD4 naive and CD4 memory were each given three plates, CD8 naive was given two plates, and CD8 memory was given one plate. To increase sequencing depth and limit assay-specific biases, different laboratories used diverse techniques to prepare libraries and sequence TCR repertoires. On the study overall, not on this receptor specifically: Compared with non-shared clonotypes, clonotypes shared by all four sorted-subset donors had higher generation probabilities. Naive subsets generally had larger estimated clonotype richness than memory subsets. The genetic and exposure-history diversity represented was limited by the small number of donors. Incomplete sequencing was indicated by rarefaction of sorted-subset datasets, despite the large sequencing depth. Based on pairwise subsampling, the degree of clonotype sharing among donors was expected to be affected by sequencing depth. When a few donors were compared, the shared fraction of clonotypes was around 5% for naive CD4, around 4% for naive CD8, 2.3% for memory CD4, and roughly 0.4% for memory CD8. Sampling was restricted to blood, and TCR repertoires in tissue are likely to differ from TCR repertoires in blood.

Trimming costs V 4 bases and J 1 base, and their ends lie 4 bases apart. The germline V gene (reference sequence) specifies DFQATT as CDR1 and SNEGSKA as CDR2. From the cysteine up to the phenylalanine, the CDR3 has a length of 11 residues. Only the CDR3 portion is preserved as DNA: 33 bases, with reading frame beginning at the first base. Healthy HIV-negative adults with no recently reported acute infections or vaccinations were included as donors. All donors were Caucasian adults living in Nashville, Tennessee, USA. CD8 memory samples consisted of magnetically selected CD45RO+ cells combined with CCR7-negative CD45RA+ effector memory (TemRA) cells. Blood was obtained by leukapheresis, after which PBMCs were separated by Ficoll-Histopaque density gradient centrifugation and cryopreserved in liquid nitrogen vapor phase. Analytical flow cytometry was used to check the purity and quantity of every magnetically sorted T cell population. Each sorted fraction had its genomic DNA isolated and then quantified by UV absorbance on a Nanodrop 2000c.

TCR CDR3 regions were amplified from genomic DNA by multiplex PCR using the deep immunoSEQ assay. For each cell subset, the extracted genomic DNA was distributed evenly across all wells of several immunoSEQ 96-well plates, and each plate served as one replicate. For sorted subsets, approximately 200 ng of genomic DNA, equivalent to roughly 33,000 T cell genomes, went into each replicate PCR. The purified libraries were quantified using a Qubit 3.0 fluorometer, sized with a Bioanalyzer 2100, and then quantified again using the KAPA Library Quantification kit. A separate single-read 150-cycle Illumina NextSeq 550 flow cell was used to sequence each immunoSEQ 96-well plate. On the study's bioinformatics: Because the immunoSEQ output included only junctional sequences and no quality scores, the filtering could not be the same as the filtering used for full-length reads. To assign V/J genes and CDR3, sequences were annotated against IMGT germline references using PyIR, a Python wrapper for IgBLAST v1.9. Reads were removed for weak V/J assignments (E-value above 1e-6), missing CDR3, stop codons, out-of-frame junctions, or ambiguous translated residues. V3J clonotypes were defined as sequences sharing an identical inferred V gene, J gene, and CDR3 amino acid sequence. Percentage overlap between repertoires was calculated by dividing the number of shared unique clonotypes by the size of the smaller repertoire. Repertoire richness was assessed with RTK rarefaction, the Chao1 estimator, and Recon v2.1 estimates of unobserved clonotypes. Generation probabilities for all TCRbeta clonotypes obtained by the gDNA method from several donors were computed using OLGA. In its TCRdb copy, this immuneACCESS table keeps in-frame sequences only and misses some clones. Where compared with another copy, unresolved V genes explain less than half of these, and the others have no known cause. The V and J calls and clone size come from that table; D and trimming were worked out from the DNA. A total of some 690,000 clones appear in this sample, 90% of them only once. Jointly, the top ten make up 34% of the sample.

Note on this clone: The antigen this receptor binds is unknown. The record has no base qualities; no much larger clone is one base away.

Sequenced sample: memory CD8+ T cells from PBMCs. The cell subset or site label here, explained by the study, means: CD45RO+ cells pooled with CCR7-negative TemRA cells. Recombination linked TRBV20-1 to TRBJ1-1; the D gene remains uncertain. This receptor was obtained from a young man in good health. Some clones in this sample may be carry-over from other donors' samples. The nucleotides read TGCAGTGCTAACCCGAACACTGAAGCTTTCTTT. This gives the protein CSANPNTEAFF.